The present TCR beta chain was sequenced within a study of metastatic and nonmetastatic thyroid tumors. TCRdb re-called the PCR reads with MiXCR. The sample lists approximately 40,000 clones; approximately 28% were seen once. This clone was seen repeatedly, ten times or more. Patients had received no treatment of any kind before thyroid surgery. CDR3 size: 14 residues. The V and J ends lost 0 bases and 3 bases respectively, with 9 bases between them. CDR1 is LGHDT, CDR2 YNNKEL, per germline (reference sequence). The chain has TRBV3-1 and TRBJ2-7, with D maybe TRBD1 (5 bases). This sequence was found in a male donor with papillary thyroid cancer or a benign thyroid nodule (not recorded which). Some clones in this sample may be carry-over from other donors' samples. What was sequenced was blood. DNA of the CDR3: TGTGCCAGCAGCCAAGATGGCAGGGACTACGAGCAGTACTTC. It specifies CASSQDGRDYEQYF.